A selection of T cell receptor beta chains follows, all from one sample in a study of blood T cell repertoires in COVID-19. This table comes from immunoSEQ multiplex PCR, and its TCRdb copy is limited to in-frame clones, with some not included. The sample shows 85,000 to 130,000 clones, 80% to 90% of them seen only once. Specimen: PBMCs or T cells enriched from blood (not recorded which). The receptors derive from a woman aged 45-65 years who had recovered from COVID-19. The CDR3 runs from the conserved cysteine through the conserved F or W. A D gene is named only where the DNA matches it firmly. Not all rows give a size; the values are once, few, many and, for expanded clones, a class.

j_gene: TRBJ2-3; v_gene: TRBV7-8; d_gene: -; abundance: -; len: 15; CDR3nt: TGTGCCAGCAGCTTCGGGACTGAAGACACAGATACGCAGTATTTT; CDR3aa: CASSFGTEDTDTQYF
j_gene: TRBJ2-7; v_gene: TRBV7-6; d_gene: -; abundance: -; len: 15; CDR3nt: TGTGCCAGCAGCTTAGGTCAGGGGGGAATATACGAGCAGTACTTC; CDR3aa: CASSLGQGGIYEQYF
j_gene: TRBJ2-7; v_gene: TRBV15; d_gene: TRBD1; abundance: -; len: 14; CDR3nt: TGTGCCACCACCAGGGACAGGGACTCCTACGAGCAGTACTTC; CDR3aa: CATTRDRDSYEQYF
j_gene: TRBJ2-2; v_gene: TRBV7-3; d_gene: TRBD1; abundance: -; len: 16; CDR3nt: TGTGCCAGCAGCCACCGACAGGGTGGGGGCACCGGGGAGCTGTTTTTT; CDR3aa: CASSHRQGGGTGELFF
j_gene: TRBJ2-3; v_gene: TRBV5-1; d_gene: TRBD2; abundance: -; len: 14; CDR3nt: TGCGCCAGCAATGGGGGACTAAGCACAGATACGCAGTATTTT; CDR3aa: CASNGGLSTDTQYF
j_gene: TRBJ1-6; v_gene: TRBV28; d_gene: -; abundance: -; len: 14; CDR3nt: TGTGCCAGCAGCCTCGGACAGAAAGGTTCACCCCTCCACTTT; CDR3aa: CASSLGQKGSPLHF
j_gene: TRBJ2-6; v_gene: TRBV29-1; d_gene: TRBD2; abundance: -; len: 16; CDR3nt: TGCAGCGTTGAAGCTAGCGGGGGGTCTGGGGCCAACGTCCTGACTTTC; CDR3aa: CSVEASGGSGANVLTF
j_gene: TRBJ1-1; v_gene: TRBV10-3; d_gene: -; abundance: -; len: 14; CDR3nt: TGTGCCATCAGCCGGGACCGCGGGGGTACTGAAGCTTTCTTT; CDR3aa: CAISRDRGGTEAFF
j_gene: TRBJ1-2; v_gene: TRBV6-2/TRBV6-3; d_gene: -; abundance: -; len: 12; CDR3nt: TGTGCCAGCAGTGATCCCACAGTTGGCTACACCTTC; CDR3aa: CASSDPTVGYTF
j_gene: TRBJ1-1; v_gene: TRBV28; d_gene: TRBD1; abundance: -; len: 15; CDR3nt: TGTGCCAGCAGTCCTACAGGGGCCCCTAACACTGAAGCTTTCTTT; CDR3aa: CASSPTGAPNTEAFF
j_gene: TRBJ2-1; v_gene: TRBV29-1; d_gene: -; abundance: once; len: 13; CDR3nt: TGCAGCGTTGGTCTACCACTCTACAATGAGCAGTTCTTC; CDR3aa: CSVGLPLYNEQFF
j_gene: TRBJ1-1; v_gene: TRBV18; d_gene: TRBD1; abundance: -; len: 15; CDR3nt: TGTGCCAGCTCACCATTCCAGGGGGCGAACACTGAAGCTTTCTTT; CDR3aa: CASSPFQGANTEAFF
j_gene: TRBJ1-1; v_gene: TRBV19; d_gene: -; abundance: -; len: 12; CDR3nt: TGTGCCAGCGGGGTTTATGGGACTGAAGCTTTCTTT; CDR3aa: CASGVYGTEAFF
j_gene: TRBJ2-2; v_gene: TRBV24-1; d_gene: -; abundance: -; len: 14; CDR3nt: TGTGCCACCAGTGATTTGCAGAACACCGGGGAGCTGTTTTTT; CDR3aa: CATSDLQNTGELFF
j_gene: TRBJ2-3; v_gene: TRBV9; d_gene: TRBD2; abundance: -; len: 14; CDR3nt: TGTGCCAGCACTAGCGGATGGGTGGGAGATACGCAGTATTTT; CDR3aa: CASTSGWVGDTQYF
j_gene: TRBJ1-3; v_gene: TRBV7-9; d_gene: -; abundance: -; len: 16; CDR3nt: TGTGCCAGCAGCTTGAATCACAGGGACTCTGGAAACACCATATATTTT; CDR3aa: CASSLNHRDSGNTIYF
j_gene: TRBJ2-5; v_gene: TRBV18; d_gene: -; abundance: once; len: 13; CDR3nt: TGTGCCAGCTCACCAGGGACTCAAGAGACCCAGTACTTC; CDR3aa: CASSPGTQETQYF
j_gene: TRBJ1-1; v_gene: TRBV5-1; d_gene: TRBD1; abundance: -; len: 15; CDR3nt: TGCGCCAGCAGCTTGCAACAGGGGCTGGGGACTGAAGCTTTCTTT; CDR3aa: CASSLQQGLGTEAFF
j_gene: TRBJ2-1; v_gene: TRBV29-1; d_gene: TRBD2; abundance: -; len: 14; CDR3nt: TGCAGCGTTGTCCCTAGCGGGGTATACAATGAGCAGTTCTTC; CDR3aa: CSVVPSGVYNEQFF
j_gene: TRBJ2-5; v_gene: TRBV24-1; d_gene: TRBD1; abundance: -; len: 14; CDR3nt: TGTGCCACCGTGAGGGACCCCAGGGGGGAGACCCAGTACTTC; CDR3aa: CATVRDPRGETQYF
j_gene: TRBJ2-7; v_gene: TRBV19; d_gene: TRBD2; abundance: -; len: 16; CDR3nt: TGTGCCAGTATGTCGTCAAATCGGGGGGGGCCTGGCGAGCAGTACTTC; CDR3aa: CASMSSNRGGPGEQYF
j_gene: TRBJ2-2; v_gene: TRBV5-4; d_gene: TRBD1; abundance: -; len: 14; CDR3nt: TGTGCCAGCAGCAAACCACAGGGGACCGGGGAGCTGTTTTTT; CDR3aa: CASSKPQGTGELFF
j_gene: TRBJ2-7; v_gene: TRBV30; d_gene: -; abundance: few; len: 14; CDR3nt: TGTGCCTGGAGTAGAGGGCAGAGCTCCTACGAGCAGTACTTC; CDR3aa: CAWSRGQSSYEQYF
j_gene: TRBJ2-7; v_gene: TRBV27; d_gene: -; abundance: -; len: 14; CDR3nt: TGTGCCAGCATCACGACAGTGAGCTCCTACGAGCAGTACTTC; CDR3aa: CASITTVSSYEQYF
j_gene: TRBJ1-1; v_gene: TRBV19; d_gene: TRBD1; abundance: -; len: 15; CDR3nt: TGTGCCAGTAGTCCGCGCTGGACAGGGGGCACTGAAGCTTTCTTT; CDR3aa: CASSPRWTGGTEAFF
j_gene: TRBJ2-3; v_gene: TRBV28; d_gene: TRBD2; abundance: -; len: 15; CDR3nt: TGTGCCACCTCAGGGGCGGGGGGCGGCACAGATACGCAGTATTTT; CDR3aa: CATSGAGGGTDTQYF
j_gene: TRBJ2-1; v_gene: TRBV7-6; d_gene: -; abundance: -; len: 12; CDR3nt: TGTGCCAGCAGCTTAGCGGCCAATGAGCAGTTCTTC; CDR3aa: CASSLAANEQFF
j_gene: TRBJ2-5; v_gene: TRBV28; d_gene: TRBD1; abundance: once; len: 15; CDR3nt: TGTGCCAGCAGTATCGCTGGGACAGGGCAAGAGACCCAGTACTTC; CDR3aa: CASSIAGTGQETQYF
j_gene: TRBJ2-3; v_gene: TRBV30; d_gene: -; abundance: few; len: 13; CDR3nt: TGTGCCTGGAGTACAGTAAGCACAGATACGCAGTATTTT; CDR3aa: CAWSTVSTDTQYF
j_gene: TRBJ2-1; v_gene: TRBV4-1; d_gene: TRBD2; abundance: -; len: 16; CDR3nt: TGCGCCAGCAGCCAAGATAGACTAGCGGGGTACAATGAGCAGTTCTTC; CDR3aa: CASSQDRLAGYNEQFF
j_gene: TRBJ1-5; v_gene: TRBV24-1; d_gene: TRBD1; abundance: -; len: 14; CDR3nt: TGTGCCACCAGTGATCCCCAGGGGGATCAGCCCCAGCATTTT; CDR3aa: CATSDPQGDQPQHF
j_gene: TRBJ1-6; v_gene: TRBV23-1; d_gene: -; abundance: -; len: 16; CDR3nt: TGCGCCAGCAGTCAACTCTCTACCGGGTTTAGTTCACCCCTCCACTTT; CDR3aa: CASSQLSTGFSSPLHF
j_gene: TRBJ2-5; v_gene: TRBV6-1; d_gene: -; abundance: -; len: 14; CDR3nt: TGTGCCAGCAGTGAATTGGCTAGCCTTAAGACCCAGTACTTC; CDR3aa: CASSELASLKTQYF
j_gene: TRBJ1-1; v_gene: TRBV19; d_gene: TRBD1; abundance: few; len: 14; CDR3nt: TGTGCCAGTAGCCACAGGGGTGGGAACACTGAAGCTTTCTTT; CDR3aa: CASSHRGGNTEAFF
j_gene: TRBJ1-6; v_gene: TRBV5-1; d_gene: TRBD1; abundance: -; len: 16; CDR3nt: TGCGCCAGCAGCGCGGGAACCGGGACAGGGGAATCACCCCTCCACTTT; CDR3aa: CASSAGTGTGESPLHF
j_gene: TRBJ2-2; v_gene: TRBV7-3; d_gene: -; abundance: few; len: 17; CDR3nt: TGTGCCAGCAGCTTAAGCCTTCTTTCTGGAACAGCCGGGGAGCTGTTTTTT; CDR3aa: CASSLSLLSGTAGELFF
j_gene: TRBJ2-3; v_gene: TRBV9; d_gene: -; abundance: -; len: 16; CDR3nt: TGTGCCAGCAGCGTAGGTGGCGGGGCTAGCACAGATACGCAGTATTTT; CDR3aa: CASSVGGGASTDTQYF
j_gene: TRBJ2-3; v_gene: TRBV10-1; d_gene: TRBD2; abundance: -; len: 18; CDR3nt: TGCGCCAGCAGTGAGTTCGACCCTCGGCGGGGGGATACAGATACGCAGTATTTT; CDR3aa: CASSEFDPRRGDTDTQYF
j_gene: TRBJ2-7; v_gene: TRBV6-5; d_gene: -; abundance: -; len: 15; CDR3nt: TGTGCCAGCAGTTACTCTGGCGGAGACTCCTACGAGCAGTACTTC; CDR3aa: CASSYSGGDSYEQYF
j_gene: TRBJ1-2; v_gene: TRBV9; d_gene: -; abundance: -; len: 15; CDR3nt: TGTGCCAGCAGCGTAGGCTTAGAATCGGGCTATGGCTACACCTTC; CDR3aa: CASSVGLESGYGYTF
j_gene: TRBJ2-2; v_gene: TRBV15; d_gene: -; abundance: -; len: 13; CDR3nt: TGTGCCACCGCTAGCGTCAACACCGGGGAGCTGTTTTTT; CDR3aa: CATASVNTGELFF
j_gene: TRBJ2-1; v_gene: TRBV21-1; d_gene: -; abundance: once; len: 16; CDR3nt: TGTGCCAGCAGCAAAAAGGGGCTGACAGGGGGCAATGAGCAGTTCTTC; CDR3aa: CASSKKGLTGGNEQFF
j_gene: TRBJ2-3; v_gene: TRBV27; d_gene: TRBD2; abundance: -; len: 16; CDR3nt: TGTGCCAGCAGCCGCCCGGGAGGGGTTAGCACAGATACGCAGTATTTT; CDR3aa: CASSRPGGVSTDTQYF
j_gene: TRBJ2-3; v_gene: TRBV9; d_gene: TRBD2; abundance: -; len: 16; CDR3nt: TGTGCCAGCAGCGTAGGGGGGACTAGCTGGGGAGATACGCAGTATTTT; CDR3aa: CASSVGGTSWGDTQYF
j_gene: TRBJ1-3; v_gene: TRBV2; d_gene: -; abundance: -; len: 17; CDR3nt: TGTGCCAGCAGTGCCCAAAGAAGGGGCCTCTCTGGAAACACCATATATTTT; CDR3aa: CASSAQRRGLSGNTIYF
j_gene: TRBJ1-1; v_gene: TRBV5-1; d_gene: -; abundance: few; len: 13; CDR3nt: TGCGCCAGCAGCTTAGGGAACAGGGCTGAAGCTTTCTTT; CDR3aa: CASSLGNRAEAFF